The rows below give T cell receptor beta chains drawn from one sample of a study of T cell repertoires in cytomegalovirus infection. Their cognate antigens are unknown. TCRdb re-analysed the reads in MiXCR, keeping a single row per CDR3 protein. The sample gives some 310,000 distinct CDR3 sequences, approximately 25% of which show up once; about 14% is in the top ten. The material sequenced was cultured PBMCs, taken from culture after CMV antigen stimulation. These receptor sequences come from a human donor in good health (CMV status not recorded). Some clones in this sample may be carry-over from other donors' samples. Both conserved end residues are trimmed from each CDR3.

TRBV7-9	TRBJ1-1	ASSPSLPDTEAF
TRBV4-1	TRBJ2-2	ASSGQGVTGELF
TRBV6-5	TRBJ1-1	ASSYSDRGGKNTEAF
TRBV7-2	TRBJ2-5	ASSLVTAGGDKETQY
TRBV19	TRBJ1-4	ATKDRGPEKLF
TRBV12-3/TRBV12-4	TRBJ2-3	ASITSGSKTDTQY
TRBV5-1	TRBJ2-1	ASRMPQGDVGEQF
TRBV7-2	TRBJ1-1	ASSLAPGGNTEAF
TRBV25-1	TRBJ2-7	ASGSEFSYEQY
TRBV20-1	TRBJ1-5	SAGAPETLSQPQH
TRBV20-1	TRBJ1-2	SAKTDTAYGYT
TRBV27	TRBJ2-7	ASSAGRGSYEQY
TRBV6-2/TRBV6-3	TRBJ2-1	ASSWTGALFRREQF
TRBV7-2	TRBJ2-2	ASSPRSDTGELF
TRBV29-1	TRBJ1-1	SARTGGNTEAF
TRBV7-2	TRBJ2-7	ASSFLGLYEQY